This T cell receptor beta chain is from a study of radiotherapy plus CTLA-4 blockade in lung cancer. The data were produced by immunoSEQ multiplex PCR, yet TCRdb's version contains in-frame clones alone and is incomplete. Of fewer than 35,000 clones in the sample, around 75% were seen once. The germline V gene encodes CDR1 LGHNA and CDR2 YSLEER. The CDR3 has 15 residues. V lost 3 bases to trimming and J lost 0 bases, with 11 bases between them. This TCR derives from a human donor with non-small cell lung cancer that progressed on radiotherapy plus ipilimumab. Sequencing was performed on peripheral blood, taken from a patient treated with radiotherapy plus ipilimumab. This sequence joins TRBV4-3 and TRBJ1-1; the D gene is possibly TRBD1 (5 bases). DNA of the CDR3: TGCGCCAGCAGCCACTGGGGGGGTGTGAACACTGAAGCTTTCTTT. As protein: CASSHWGGVNTEAFF.